This T cell receptor beta chain was found in a study of T cells in Graves' hyperthyroidism and ophthalmopathy. Broader study findings: In simple terms, a model built on 13 V-J features told ophthalmopathy apart from stable hyperthyroidism.

Germline CDR1 and CDR2: MNHNS and SASEGT. The CDR3 consists of 14 residues. V was clipped by 5 bases and J by 6 bases, with 16 bases between them. Across 18 months, stable Graves' hyperthyroidism was marked by no progression to ophthalmopathy. Clinical symptoms, serum thyroxine, TRAb, thyroid ultrasound and orbital computed tomography informed diagnoses. About 9.4 ml fresh peripheral blood yielded the PBMCs. In this sample, this clonotype turned up many times. Its antigen is as yet unknown. The source material, RNA transcripts, was used to amplify TCR beta CDR3 regions. TCR CDR3 regions were first amplified by RT-PCR with HTBI primers. A single record per CDR3 protein comes from TCRdb applying MiXCR to the multiplex PCR reads. The table has under 250,000 distinct CDR3 sequences, around 17% seen once.

Sequenced: blood. The clonotype originates from a woman in her forties or fifties with Graves' hyperthyroidism. The rearrangement links TRBV6-1 to TRBJ1-2, with a possible D match to TRBD1 (6 bases). DNA of the CDR3: TGTGCCAGCAGTTCCGACAGGATGCTTAATGGCTACACCTTC. It is translated as CASSSDRMLNGYTF.